This T cell receptor (beta chain) was identified during a study of T cell responses to AZD1222 COVID-19 vaccine. This CDR3 is 11 amino acids long. Trimming removed 3 bases at V and 5 bases at J, with 1 base between. In germline, CDR1 is SGHNT, CDR2 YENEEA. Clones were read by immunoSEQ multiplex PCR, and TCRdb kept only the in-frame ones, dropping some. Of about 80,000 clones listed, 70% to 90% are singletons. This clone came up once. The source was peripheral blood, collected 28 days after the second AZD1222 dose. The rearrangement joins TRBV11-3 to TRBJ2-2; D remains unclear. This sequence was found in an adult who received the AZD1222 COVID-19 vaccine. The CDR3 loop is CASSLTGELFF. CDR3 in DNA: TGTGCCAGCAGCTTGACCGGGGAGCTGTTTTTT.